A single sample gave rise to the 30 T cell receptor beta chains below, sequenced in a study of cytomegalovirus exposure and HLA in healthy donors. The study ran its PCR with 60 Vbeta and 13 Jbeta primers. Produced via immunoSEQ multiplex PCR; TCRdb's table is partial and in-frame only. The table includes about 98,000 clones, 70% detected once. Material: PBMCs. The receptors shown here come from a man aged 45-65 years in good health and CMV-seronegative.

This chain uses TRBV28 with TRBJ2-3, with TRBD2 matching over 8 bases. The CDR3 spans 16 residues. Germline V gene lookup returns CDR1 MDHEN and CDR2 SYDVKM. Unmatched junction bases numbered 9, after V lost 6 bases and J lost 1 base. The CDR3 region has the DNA TGTGCCAGCAGCGAGCCTTCGGGGGGGCGCACAGATACGCAGTATTTT. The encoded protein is CASSEPSGGRTDTQYF.

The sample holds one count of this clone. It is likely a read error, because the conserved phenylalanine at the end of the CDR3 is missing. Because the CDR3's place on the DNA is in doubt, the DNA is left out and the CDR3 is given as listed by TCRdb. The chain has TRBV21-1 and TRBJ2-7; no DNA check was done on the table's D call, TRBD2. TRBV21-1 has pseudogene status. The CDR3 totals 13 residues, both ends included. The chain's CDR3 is CASSPRLAEFQYL.

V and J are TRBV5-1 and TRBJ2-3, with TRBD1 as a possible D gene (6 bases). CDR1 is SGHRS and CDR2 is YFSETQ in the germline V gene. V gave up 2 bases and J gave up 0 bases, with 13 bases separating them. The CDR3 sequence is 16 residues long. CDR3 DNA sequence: TGCGCCAGCAGCTTACAGGGTCCGACTAGCACAGATACGCAGTATTTT. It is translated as CASSLQGPTSTDTQYF.

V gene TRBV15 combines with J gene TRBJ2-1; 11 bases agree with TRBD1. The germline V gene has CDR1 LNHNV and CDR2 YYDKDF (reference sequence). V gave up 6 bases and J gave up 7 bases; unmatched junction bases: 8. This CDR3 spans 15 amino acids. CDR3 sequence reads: CATSKGQGADNEQFF. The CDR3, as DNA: TGTGCCACCAGTAAAGGACAGGGGGCGGATAATGAGCAGTTCTTC.

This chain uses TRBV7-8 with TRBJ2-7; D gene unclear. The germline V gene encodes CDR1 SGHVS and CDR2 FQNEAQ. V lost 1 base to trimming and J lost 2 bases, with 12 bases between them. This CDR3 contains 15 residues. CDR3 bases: TGTGCCAGCAGCTTAGGGCATGCGGTTACCTACGAGCAGTACTTC. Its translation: CASSLGHAVTYEQYF.

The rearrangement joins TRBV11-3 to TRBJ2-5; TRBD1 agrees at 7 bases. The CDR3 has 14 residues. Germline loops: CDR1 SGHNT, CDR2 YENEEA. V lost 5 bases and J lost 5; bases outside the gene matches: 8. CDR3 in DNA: TGTGCCAGCAGCGAGCGAGGGGGCAGCGAGACCCAGTACTTC. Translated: CASSERGGSETQYF.

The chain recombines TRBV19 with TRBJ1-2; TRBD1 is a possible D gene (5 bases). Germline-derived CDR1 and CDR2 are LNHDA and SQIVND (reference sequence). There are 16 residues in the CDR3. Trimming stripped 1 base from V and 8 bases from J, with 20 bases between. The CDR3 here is CASSIGPWTITWGYTF. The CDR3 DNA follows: TGTGCCAGTAGTATAGGCCCCTGGACAATTACGTGGGGCTACACCTTC. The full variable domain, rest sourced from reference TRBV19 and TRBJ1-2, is DGGITQSPKYLFRKEGQNVTLSCEQNLNHDAMYWYRQDPGQGLRLIYYSQIVNDFQKGDIAEGYSVSREKKESFPLTVTSAQKNPTAFYLCASSIGPWTITWGYTFGSGTRLTVV.

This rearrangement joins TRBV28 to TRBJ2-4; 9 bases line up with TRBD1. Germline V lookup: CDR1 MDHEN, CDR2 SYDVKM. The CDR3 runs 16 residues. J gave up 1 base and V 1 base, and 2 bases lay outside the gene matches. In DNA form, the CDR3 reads TGTGCCAGCAGTTTATACGGACAGGGGGCCAAAAACATTCAGTACTTC. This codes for CASSLYGQGAKNIQYF. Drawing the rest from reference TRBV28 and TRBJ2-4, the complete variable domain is DVKVTQSSRYLVKRTGEKVFLECVQDMDHENMFWYRQDPGLGLRLIYFSYDVKMKEKGDIPEGYSVSREKKERFSLILESASTNQTSMYLCASSLYGQGAKNIQYFGAGTRLSVL.

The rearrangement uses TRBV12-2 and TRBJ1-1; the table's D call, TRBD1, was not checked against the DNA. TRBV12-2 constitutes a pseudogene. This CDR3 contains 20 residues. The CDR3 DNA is TGTGCAAGTCGCTTCGGCGTAGCTGGGGACACCTTAACTCAGGACACTGAAGCTTTCTTT. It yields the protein CASRFGVAGDTLTQDTEAFF.

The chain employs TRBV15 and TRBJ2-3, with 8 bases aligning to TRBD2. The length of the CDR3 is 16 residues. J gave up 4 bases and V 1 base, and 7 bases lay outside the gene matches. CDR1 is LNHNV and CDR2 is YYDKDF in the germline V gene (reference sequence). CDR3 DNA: TGTGCCACCAGCAGAGGAAATAGCGGGATTTCAGATACGCAGTATTTT. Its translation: CATSRGNSGISDTQYF.

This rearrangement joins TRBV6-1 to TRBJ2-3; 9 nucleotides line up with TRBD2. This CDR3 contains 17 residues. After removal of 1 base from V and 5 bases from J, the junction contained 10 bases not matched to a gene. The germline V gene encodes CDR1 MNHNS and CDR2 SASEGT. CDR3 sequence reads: CASSEEAGGRALDTQYF. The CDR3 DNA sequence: TGTGCCAGCAGTGAAGAAGCTGGCGGGAGGGCCTTAGATACGCAGTATTTT.

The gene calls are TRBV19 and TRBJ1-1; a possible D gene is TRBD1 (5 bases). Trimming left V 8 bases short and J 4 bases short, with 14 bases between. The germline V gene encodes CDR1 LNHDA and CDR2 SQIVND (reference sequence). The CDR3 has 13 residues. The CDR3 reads CASLRGAATEAFF. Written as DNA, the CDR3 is TGTGCCAGTCTTAGGGGCGCCGCCACTGAAGCTTTCTTT.

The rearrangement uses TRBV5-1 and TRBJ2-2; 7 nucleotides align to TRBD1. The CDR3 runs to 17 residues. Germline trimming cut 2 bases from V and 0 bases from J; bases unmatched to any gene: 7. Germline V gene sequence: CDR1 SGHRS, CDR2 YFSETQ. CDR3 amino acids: CASSFTAGTANTGELFF. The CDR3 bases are TGCGCCAGCAGCTTTACGGCAGGGACAGCGAACACCGGGGAGCTGTTTTTT.

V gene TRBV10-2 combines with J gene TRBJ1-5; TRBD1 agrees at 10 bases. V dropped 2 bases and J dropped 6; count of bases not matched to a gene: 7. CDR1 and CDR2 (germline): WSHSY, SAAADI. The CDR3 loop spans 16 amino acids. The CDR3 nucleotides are TGCGCCAGCAGTGAGAGGTGGACAGGGGGTGGTCAGCCCCAGCATTTT. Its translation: CASSERWTGGGQPQHF.

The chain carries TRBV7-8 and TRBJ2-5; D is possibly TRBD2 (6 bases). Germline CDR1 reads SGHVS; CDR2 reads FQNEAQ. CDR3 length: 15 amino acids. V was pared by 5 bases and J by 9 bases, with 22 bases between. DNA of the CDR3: TGTGCCAGCAGCGACACGGGACTTCGAAAAGAATCCCAGTACTTC. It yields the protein CASSDTGLRKESQYF.

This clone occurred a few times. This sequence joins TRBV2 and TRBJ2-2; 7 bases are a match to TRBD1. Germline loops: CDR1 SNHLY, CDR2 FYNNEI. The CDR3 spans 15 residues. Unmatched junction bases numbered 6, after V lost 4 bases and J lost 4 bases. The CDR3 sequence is CASSGQGRSTGELFF. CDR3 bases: TGTGCCAGCAGTGGACAGGGTAGGAGCACCGGGGAGCTGTTTTTT.

CDR3 loop: CSAQDLLSYEQYF. In DNA, the CDR3 is TGCAGCGCCCAAGACTTGCTCTCCTACGAGCAGTACTTC. The rearrangement uses TRBV29-1 and TRBJ2-7; no clear D. Looked up from germline, CDR1 is SQVTM and CDR2 is ANQGSEA. The CDR3 length is 13 residues. V lost 7 bases and J 0 bases, leaving 13 bases between the germline ends.

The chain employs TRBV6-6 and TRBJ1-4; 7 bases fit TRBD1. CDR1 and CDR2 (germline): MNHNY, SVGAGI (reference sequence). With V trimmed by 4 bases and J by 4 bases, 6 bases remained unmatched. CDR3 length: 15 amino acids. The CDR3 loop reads CASSLTGQINEKLFF. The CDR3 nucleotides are TGTGCCAGCAGTTTAACGGGACAGATTAATGAAAAACTGTTTTTT.

CDR3 bases: TGCGCCAGCAGTCCCTCGGACAGTACCTCCTACGAGCAGTACTTC. Translation: CASSPSDSTSYEQYF. The V call is TRBV23-1, the J call TRBJ2-7; possibly TRBD1 for D (6 bases). Being an ORF, TRBV23-1 has a function that is uncertain. This CDR3 comprises 15 residues. Trimming stripped 4 bases from V and 0 bases from J, with 13 bases between.

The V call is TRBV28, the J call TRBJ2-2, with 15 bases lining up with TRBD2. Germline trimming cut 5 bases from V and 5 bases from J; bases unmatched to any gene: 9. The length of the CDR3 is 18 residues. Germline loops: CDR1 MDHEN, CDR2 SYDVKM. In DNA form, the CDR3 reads TGTGCCAGCAGTCCCCGGACTAGCGGGAGGGCCTTGACCGGGGAGCTGTTTTTT. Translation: CASSPRTSGRALTGELFF.

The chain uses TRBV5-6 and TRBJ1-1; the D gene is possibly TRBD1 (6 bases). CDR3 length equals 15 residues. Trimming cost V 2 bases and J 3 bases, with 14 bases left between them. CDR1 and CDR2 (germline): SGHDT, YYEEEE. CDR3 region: CASSFRGAGYTEAFF. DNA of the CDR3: TGTGCCAGCAGCTTTCGGGGGGCCGGTTACACTGAAGCTTTCTTT.

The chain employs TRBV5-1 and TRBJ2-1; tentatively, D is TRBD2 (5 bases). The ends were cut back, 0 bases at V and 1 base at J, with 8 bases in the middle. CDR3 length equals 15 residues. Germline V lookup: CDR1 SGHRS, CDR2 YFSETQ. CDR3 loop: CASSLAGLSYNEQFF. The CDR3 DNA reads TGCGCCAGCAGCTTGGCGGGGTTATCCTACAATGAGCAGTTCTTC.

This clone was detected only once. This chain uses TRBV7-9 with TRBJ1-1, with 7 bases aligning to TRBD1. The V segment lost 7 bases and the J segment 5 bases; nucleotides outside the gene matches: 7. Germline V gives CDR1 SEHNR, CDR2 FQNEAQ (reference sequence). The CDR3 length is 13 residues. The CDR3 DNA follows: TGTGCCAGCACCATTGGGACAGAGACTGAAGCTTTCTTT. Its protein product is CASTIGTETEAFF.

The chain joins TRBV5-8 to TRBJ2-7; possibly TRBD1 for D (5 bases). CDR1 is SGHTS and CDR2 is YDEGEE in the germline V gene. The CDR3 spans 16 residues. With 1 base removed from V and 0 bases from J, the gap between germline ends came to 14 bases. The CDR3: CASSLRLLDISYEQYF. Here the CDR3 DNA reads TGTGCCAGCAGCTTGAGGTTGTTGGACATCTCCTACGAGCAGTACTTC.

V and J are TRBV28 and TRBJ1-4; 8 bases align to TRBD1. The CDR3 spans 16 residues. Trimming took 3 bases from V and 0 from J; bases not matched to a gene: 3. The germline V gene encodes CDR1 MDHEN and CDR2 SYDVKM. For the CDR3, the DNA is TGTGCCAGCAGTTTCTGGACAGGGTCAACTAATGAAAAACTGTTTTTT. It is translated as CASSFWTGSTNEKLFF. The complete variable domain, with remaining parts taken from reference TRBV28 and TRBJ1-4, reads DVKVTQSSRYLVKRTGEKVFLECVQDMDHENMFWYRQDPGLGLRLIYFSYDVKMKEKGDIPEGYSVSREKKERFSLILESASTNQTSMYLCASSFWTGSTNEKLFFGSGTQLSVL.

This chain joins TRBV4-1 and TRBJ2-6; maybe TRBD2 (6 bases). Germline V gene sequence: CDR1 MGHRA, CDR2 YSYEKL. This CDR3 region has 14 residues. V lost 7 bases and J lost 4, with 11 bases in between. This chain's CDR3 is CASTSGGGANVLTF. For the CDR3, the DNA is TGCGCCAGCACCTCTGGAGGGGGGGCCAACGTCCTGACTTTC.

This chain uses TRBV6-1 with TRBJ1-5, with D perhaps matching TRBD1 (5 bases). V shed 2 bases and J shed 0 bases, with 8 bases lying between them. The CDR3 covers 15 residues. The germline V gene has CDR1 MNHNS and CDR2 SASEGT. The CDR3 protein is CASSELGGSNQPQHF. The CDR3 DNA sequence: TGTGCCAGCAGTGAACTCGGGGGTAGCAATCAGCCCCAGCATTTT.

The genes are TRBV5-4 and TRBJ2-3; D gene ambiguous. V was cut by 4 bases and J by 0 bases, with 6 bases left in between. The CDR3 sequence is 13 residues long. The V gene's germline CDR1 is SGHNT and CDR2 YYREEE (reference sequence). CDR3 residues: CASSPISTDTQYF. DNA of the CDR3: TGTGCCAGCAGCCCCATCAGCACAGATACGCAGTATTTT.

CDR3 DNA sequence: TGTGCCAGCAGCCACGGCAGGGGGCGGGAGACCCAGTACTTC. Protein: CASSHGRGRETQYF. The rearrangement uses TRBV5-8 and TRBJ2-5; TRBD1 matches at 8 bases. Trimming removed 4 bases from V and 5 bases from J; junction bases left unmatched: 7. This CDR3 spans 14 amino acids. Germline V gene data show CDR1 as SGHTS and CDR2 as YDEGEE.

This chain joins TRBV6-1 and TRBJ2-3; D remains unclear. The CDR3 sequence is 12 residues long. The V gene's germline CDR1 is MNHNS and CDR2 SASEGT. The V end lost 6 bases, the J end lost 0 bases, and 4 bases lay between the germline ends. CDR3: CASSPSTDTQYF. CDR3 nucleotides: TGTGCCAGCAGCCCTAGCACAGATACGCAGTATTTT.